The following is a T cell receptor beta chain sequence with its context. Its antigen is as yet unknown. The sample originates from a study of T cells after yellow fever vaccination. General study points: Most clones from primary vaccination resurfaced after the booster (around 97% CD4, approximately 88% CD8).

TCR cDNA was made by 5'RACE template switching, adding a universal primer site and UMIs. TCRdb re-called the 5' RACE reads through MiXCR, storing one row per CDR3 protein. The sample lists over 250,000 distinct CDR3 sequences, approximately 4% seen once, with roughly 24% in the top ten. CDR1 and CDR2 from the germline V gene are SGHTA and FQGNSA. This CDR3 region has 17 residues. After removal of 4 bases from V and 1 base from J, the junction contained 3 bases not matched to a gene. The sample consisted of PBMCs, taken 5 days after the yellow fever booster vaccination. The source of this sequence is a man younger than 35 who received the YFV17D yellow fever vaccine. The chain uses TRBV7-2 and TRBJ2-5; 16 nucleotides line up with TRBD2. The CDR3: CASSSGLAGGTQETQYF. In DNA, the CDR3 is TGTGCCAGCAGCTCGGGACTAGCGGGGGGGACCCAAGAGACCCAGTACTTC.